The 7 T cell receptor beta chains given below trace back to one sample, sequenced in a study of circulating CD8 cells and anti-PD-1 response in melanoma. From live CD3+CD8+TCRalphabeta+ cells, four PD-1 and/or TIGIT subsets were sorted. The QIAseq Immune Repertoire TCR panel built the libraries from roughly 15 ng of total RNA. TCRdb re-called the reads through MiXCR, storing one row per CDR3 protein. Among about 410 distinct CDR3 sequences listed, roughly 4.7% were seen once. The specimen comprised CD8+ T cells from PBMCs, sampled at baseline or after one month of anti-PD-1 therapy (not recorded which). Source of these receptors: a human donor with melanoma.

This clonotype rates as medium-sized. The genes are TRBV19 and TRBJ2-1; D gene ambiguous. This CDR3 region has 12 residues. Trimming took 6 bases from V and 8 from J, leaving 11 bases between them. The germline CDR1 and CDR2 sequences are LNHDA and SQIVND (reference sequence). As DNA, the CDR3 is TGTGCCAGTAGCTGGGGTGAGGATGAGCAGTTCTTC. Its protein product is CASSWGEDEQFF.

This clonotype is medium-sized (0.01 to 0.1%) within its sample. The CDR3 DNA reads as TGTGCCAGTAGTATAGACTATCGCGGGAGCTCCTACGAGCAGTACTTC. It specifies CASSIDYRGSSYEQYF. The rearrangement links TRBV19 to TRBJ2-7; TRBD2 agrees at 7 bases. The CDR3 is made up of 16 amino acids. Trimming took 0 bases from V and 0 from J; bases not matched to a gene: 5. CDR1 is LNHDA, CDR2 SQIVND, per germline (reference sequence).

This clonotype is large in the sample. The chain combines TRBV19 with TRBJ2-1; D is perhaps TRBD1 (6 bases). The CDR3 loop spans 13 amino acids. Trimming left V 7 bases short and J 3 bases short, with 10 bases between. In germline, CDR1 is LNHDA, CDR2 SQIVND (reference sequence). CDR3 in amino acids: CASTEGGYNEQFF. The CDR3 bases are TGTGCCAGTACCGAAGGGGGCTACAATGAGCAGTTCTTC.

By share, this clonotype ranks as medium-sized. This may be a read error: a much more frequent sequence differs by one nucleotide. J is TRBJ2-1 and V is TRBV4-1, with no clear D. The CDR3 loop spans 15 amino acids. Germline CDR1 MGHRA, CDR2 YSYEKL. V shed 3 bases and J shed 4 bases, with 13 bases lying between them. Here the CDR3 reads CASSHLDGWYNEQFF. The CDR3 DNA reads as TGCGCCAGCAGCCATCTGGACGGGTGGTACAATGAGCAGTTCTTC.

By sample share, this clonotype is large. The chain joins TRBV3-1 to TRBJ2-7; D is uncertain. In germline, CDR1 is LGHDT, CDR2 YNNKEL (reference sequence). V lost 1 base to trimming and J lost 0 bases, with 10 bases between them. The CDR3 spans 15 residues. In nucleotides, the CDR3 is TGTGCCAGCAGCCAAGTGCCAGGTAACTCCTACGAGCAGTACTTC. It specifies CASSQVPGNSYEQYF.

This clonotype is medium-sized in the sample. V gene TRBV19 combines with J gene TRBJ1-1; tentatively, D is TRBD1 (5 bases). CDR3 length equals 14 residues. V shed 6 bases and J shed 4 bases, with 15 bases lying between them. Germline V CDR1 and CDR2: LNHDA, SQIVND (reference sequence). Here the CDR3 DNA reads TGTGCCAGTAGGCCCGACGGGCAGGGCACTGAAGCTTTCTTT. This translates into CASRPDGQGTEAFF. Supplemented by reference TRBV19 and TRBJ1-1, the full variable domain reads DGGITQSPKYLFRKEGQNVTLSCEQNLNHDAMYWYRQDPGQGLRLIYYSQIVNDFQKGDIAEGYSVSREKKESFPLTVTSAQKNPTAFYLCASRPDGQGTEAFFGQGTRLTVV.

This clonotype is large (0.1 to 1%). The chain recombines TRBV29-1 with TRBJ1-2, with D uncertain. The V end was cut by 7 bases, the J end by 1 base, with 16 bases between. CDR3 size: 14 residues. Germline CDR1 and CDR2: SQVTM and ANQGSEA. CDR3 in DNA: TGCAGCGCCCAGGTGGACTATTTTAACTATGGCTACACCTTC. This codes for CSAQVDYFNYGYTF.